The entry below gives a single TCR beta chain sequence along with its context. What antigen it recognizes has not been identified. No clone much larger than this one lies a single base away; base qualities are absent. The library was prepared using the immunoSEQ multiplex PCR assay. A mixture of 60 forward primers for TCR Vbeta segments and 13 reverse primers for TCR Jbeta segments was used in the multiplex PCR. The CDR3 region of rearranged TCR beta genes was amplified from genomic DNA by a multiplex PCR assay. Amplified TCR beta libraries were sequenced as 87-base-pair reads on the Illumina HiSeq System. In the paper's pipeline: A later analysis tallied roughly 76 million unique TCR beta chains across the 600 to 700 repertoires, and about 10 million of those chains were shared by two or more donors. To remove PCR and sequencing errors, raw reads were error-corrected and collapsed into unique sequences using a nearest-neighbor algorithm that merged closely related sequences. CDR3 sequences were aligned to IMGT reference sequences to assign V, D and J gene segments. For a sequence to be retained, a match of at least six nucleotides to both a V gene segment and a J gene segment was required. A rearrangement was called productive if the CDR3 had no stop codons and remained in frame with V and J, and every other rearrangement was called non-productive. CDR3 was defined by IMGT convention, running from the second conserved V-encoded cysteine to the conserved J-encoded phenylalanine. The earlier analysis of about 590 of the donors excluded sequences that lacked an unambiguous match to a single V gene segment. An earlier analysis of 500 to 600 of the donors classified V segments as functional when productive rearrangements were above 56.7% and as segregating when the standard deviation between donors was above 5%. To diagnose cytomegalovirus status from the catalog of TCR beta chain sequences, a statistical classification framework was built. In a later analysis, TCR nucleotide sequences were compared against IMGT/GENE-DB human TR gene sequences so that V and J genes could be assigned. The TCRdist pipeline was used in a later analysis to assign CDR3 sequences and most-parsimonious VDJ recombination scenarios. In a later analysis, each TCR beta chain was defined by its CDR3 amino acid sequence together with its V-gene family, and reads without a unique V-gene family were excluded. In a later analysis, approximately 640 highly shared, low-generation-probability nucleotide sequences were removed to address suspected cross-contamination and a sequencing artifact. In a later analysis, a clonal expansion index was calculated for each public chain from normalized within-repertoire ranks of inferred template counts. Generation probabilities in a later analysis came from a VDJ recombination model fitted to out-of-frame rearrangements, and those results were checked against IGoR. Hypergeometric tests were used in a later analysis to score TCR-TCR, TCR-HLA and TCR-CMV co-occurrence, with a repertoire-size bias correction applied to the TCR pairs. In a later analysis, false discovery rates were estimated by permuting HLA or CMV assignments 20 times. In a later analysis, co-occurring TCRs were grouped using DBSCAN, and TCRdist sequence similarity was added for clustering within HLA-allele-positive subsets. Co-occurrence clustering excluded repertoires with fewer than 30,000 or more than 120,000 public chains, plus five with anomalous nucleotide sharing. Sourced from immuneACCESS, this table was stored by TCRdb with only in-frame sequences that have V and J called. A share of the clones is absent; for the studies checked, an unresolved V gene accounts for under half, and the remainder has no known explanation. V, J and clone size reflect that table, while D and trimming were determined from the DNA. The sample table holds around 130,000 clones, of which 65% to 85% were seen once. The ten largest clones take up about 1% of the sample.

This sample is drawn from a study of cytomegalovirus exposure and HLA in healthy donors (TCRdb year 2017). For the study in its entirety: According to an earlier analysis of several hundred of the donors, some 170 million T cells yielded over 100 million unique TCR beta sequences and approximately 300 Gb of sequence data. Approximately 310 gigabases of sequencing data and around 85 million unique TCR sequences made up an early release that covered 640 HLA-typed donors. The genetic ancestry cluster associated with self-reported Caucasian donors included approximately 85% of the roughly 410 genotyped donors. The study aimed to test whether signatures of past pathogen exposure could be identified by cataloging public T cell receptors. Using immunosequencing, the study profiled T cell repertoires from 500 to 800 subjects and related those repertoires to cytomegalovirus serostatus. In addition to the first cohort of 500 to 850 subjects, a separate validation cohort of 120 different subjects was used. The study combined high-throughput TCR immunosequencing, statistical association of individual TCRs with disease status, and machine learning to predict cytomegalovirus infection status. A later analysis re-examined previously published TCR beta repertoires from about 670 donors and added high-resolution HLA genotyping to investigate patterns of TCR occurrence. Rather than drawing on any new phenotypic data, the later analysis identified candidate immune exposures from TCR beta sequences and the way those sequences occurred across donors. An earlier analysis of 587 of the donors used high-throughput TCR beta sequencing to judge whether each TCR beta V gene segment behaved as functional or pseudogenic. Donor age, sex, ethnicity and CMV serostatus were compiled alongside the repertoire data. In a later genetic analysis, genome-wide SNP genotypes for about three fifths of the 666 donors were used, and that subset was treated as a discovery cohort. All discovery cohort repertoires had been generated on a single sequencing platform. Both class I and class II loci were covered by HLA typing, at four-digit resolution. The number of donors typed differed by locus, with roughly 620-630 for A, B, C, DRB1 and DQB1, over 500 for DQA1, 606 for DPA1, and around 460 for DPB1. Roughly 5 DR-DQ haplotypes were treated as single units for association and clustering because of strong linkage in the cohort. Among 398 genotyped donors of the cohort, an average of approximately 250,000 unique TCR beta nucleotide sequences were sequenced per donor, roughly 18% of them non-productive.

Inclusive of the bounding cysteine and phenylalanine, the CDR3 is 15 residues long. Left in the record is the CDR3 DNA by itself, 45 bases read in frame from the first base. For CDR1 and CDR2, the germline V gene lists ENHRY and SYGVKD. The germline V end is reduced by 7 bases and the J end by 3 bases; junction bases left unmatched: 9. Results and caveats for the whole study, not just this receptor: A total of fewer than 200 TCR beta chains were listed by the study as associated with cytomegalovirus. Presence/absence analyses assumed roughly uniform sequencing depth across donors, an assumption that may not hold. CMV serostatus was the only immune exposure information available for the cohort. The authors suggested that the approach could potentially be extended to other disease states and immunological phenotypes. A further reported finding was that TCR beta sequences accurately predicted the HLA-A and HLA-B alleles for most subjects in the first cohort. Broadly in line with IMGT annotations, most TCR beta V segments showed up in productive rearrangements about 87% or about 30% of the time in an earlier analysis of several hundred of the donors. When HLA alleles, especially DR and DQ, strongly co-occurred, TCR associations were difficult to assign to individual alleles. A later analysis found that HLA-associated TCR beta chains were more clonally expanded and had lower generation probabilities than equally common non-associated chains. The classifier was reported to diagnose cytomegalovirus status with high specificity and sensitivity in both the original cohort and the validation cohort. HLA typing was unavailable for some donors at each locus, so association tests used only the typed subset. A later analysis found that TCR association rates varied across HLA loci, with DRB1 alleles showing the most associated TCRs and HLA-C alleles the fewest. In a later analysis, several top co-occurrence clusters were reported to appear linked to parvovirus B19, influenza, CMV and Epstein-Barr virus. A group of highly shared sequence variants was considered likely to be a technical artifact of the sequencing pipeline. In a later analysis, around 15,000 TCR beta sequences were associated with specific HLA alleles at a false discovery rate of 0.05. An association between a missense DCLRE1C variant and V-gene and J-gene trimming of TCR beta chains was found in a later genetic analysis and replicated in an independent cohort. Linkage disequilibrium might explain the correlated functional status among segregating V segments, but an unknown experimental factor could not be excluded. Only TCR beta chains were sequenced in this cohort, and the absence of alpha or paired-chain data limited detectable features. A later genetic analysis reported fewer N-insertions in productive TCRs among donors in an Asian-associated ancestry cluster than the roughly 700-donor mean. Some IMGT-functional V segments, including TRBV6-2 and TRBV6-3, could not be told apart with the 87-base-pair reads, so those segments were excluded. Most TCR sequences were observed very rarely across donors, whereas some public TCRs were present in many individuals. Because counts were too low, more than 15 rarely observed V segments, including chromosome 9 orphons, were excluded from the earlier analysis of 587 of the donors. According to a later analysis, most CMV-associated TCR beta chains appeared to be HLA-restricted, and the HLA associations seemed to be driven largely by CMV exposure. Three of the identified cytomegalovirus-associated TCR beta chains were confirmed in vitro to be specific for cytomegalovirus antigens.

In total, over 600 healthy bone marrow donors made up the cohort. All cohort members were sampled while nominally healthy, although unrecorded immune exposures were likely present. The donor was CMV seronegative and belonged to the group of 350 or so seronegative cohort members. A peripheral blood sample was collected from each donor, and TCR beta sequencing was performed on peripheral blood mononuclear cells. Genomic DNA extraction from the blood cell samples was performed with the Qiagen DNeasy Blood Extraction Kit. This receptor was obtained from a boy aged 5-17 years in good health and CMV-seronegative. The chain is encoded by TRBV10-3 joined to TRBJ2-3, with TRBD2 identical over 8 junction bases. Sequenced material: PBMCs. In nucleotide form, the sequence is TGTGCCATCAACGGGGGGGAAGGGATAACAGATACGCAGTATTTT. This codes for CAINGGEGITDTQYF.